A single sample gave rise to the 15 T cell receptor beta chains below, sequenced in a study of blood T cells in healthy people across ages. Through a sample-barcoded 5' primer and a J-beta primer mix, a second PCR was run for roughly 6 to 11 cycles. TCRdb called the 5' RACE reads again in MiXCR, with one record for every CDR3 protein. The sample consists of almost 800,000 distinct CDR3 sequences, over 45% of them appearing once. Sequencing input: blood. The receptor set was obtained from a man younger than 45 in good health.

V gene TRBV9 combines with J gene TRBJ2-5; TRBD2 matches at 11 bases. Germline lookup yields CDR1 SGDLS and CDR2 YYNGEE. This CDR3 comprises 17 residues. J gave up 5 bases and V 0 bases, and 9 bases lay outside the gene matches. The CDR3 sequence is CASSVGGTSGSYETQYF. CDR3 bases: TGTGCCAGCAGCGTAGGGGGCACTAGCGGGAGCTACGAGACCCAGTACTTC.

For this clonotype: A much larger clone lies a single base off, so this may be a read error. The chain joins TRBV20-1 to TRBJ2-7, with TRBD1 matching over 9 bases. This CDR3 is built from 13 residues. Germline CDR1 DFQATT, CDR2 SNEGSKA (reference sequence). The CDR3 spells CRARVPDRGEQYF. Written as DNA, the CDR3 is TGCAGGGCTAGAGTCCCGGACAGGGGCGAGCAGTACTTC.

This clonotype came up a few times. The DNA for the CDR3 is TGCAGTGCTAGTCCCTCGGACAGCCACCAAGAGACCCAGTACTTC. Residues: CSASPSDSHQETQYF. J is TRBJ2-5 and V is TRBV20-1; D may be TRBD1 (6 bases). Germline CDR1 is DFQATT and CDR2 is SNEGSKA (reference sequence). CDR3 length: 15 residues. Between the trimmed V and J ends, which lost 3 bases and 0 bases, there was a span of 14 bases.

The rearrangement joins TRBV20-1 to TRBJ2-7, with 7 positions matching TRBD2. Germline values: CDR1 DFQATT, CDR2 SNEGSKA (reference sequence). With 3 bases clipped from V and 6 bases from J, the junction kept 8 bases outside the gene matches. CDR3 length: 13 residues. The CDR3 bases are TGCAGTGCTAGCGTCAGGCGGGGGTCCGAGCAGTACTTC. Translated, it gives CSASVRRGSEQYF.

The V gene is TRBV10-3, the J gene TRBJ2-1; 7 positions match TRBD2. The CDR3 loop spans 15 amino acids. From germline, CDR1 is ENHRY and CDR2 SYGVKD. Trimming cost V 7 bases and J 10 bases; bases outside gene matches: 16. The CDR3 loop is CAITGDQRGLGEQFF. The CDR3 DNA follows: TGTGCCATCACTGGGGATCAGCGGGGCCTGGGGGAGCAGTTCTTC.

The V and J genes are TRBV5-1 and TRBJ2-5; 7 bases fit TRBD1. The V and J ends lost 0 bases and 0 bases, in that order; junction bases with no gene match: 5. This CDR3 spans 16 amino acids. Germline CDR1 reads SGHRS; CDR2 reads YFSETQ. The DNA for the CDR3 is TGCGCCAGCAGCTTGGGGAGACAGGGCAACCAAGAGACCCAGTACTTC. Protein product: CASSLGRQGNQETQYF.

About this clonotype itself: At one boundary the junction diverges from the germline segment, which might be a read error. J is TRBJ2-1 and V is TRBV4-1; D perhaps matches TRBD1 (5 bases). The CDR3 has 13 residues. Germline CDR1 reads MGHRA; CDR2 reads YSYEKL. The CDR3 loop is CANSQDSPNEQFF. The CDR3 DNA follows: TGCGCCAACAGCCAAGACAGTCCAAATGAGCAGTTCTTC.

Comments on this clonotype: Given a much more abundant clone one base away, this may be a read error. The chain links TRBV6-5 to TRBJ1-1; D gene ambiguous. Per the germline V gene, CDR1 is MNHEY and CDR2 is SVGAGI. This CDR3 region has 13 residues. Trimming left V 2 bases short and J 1 base short, with 5 bases between. CDR3 DNA sequence: TGTGCCAGCAGTTACGGGTGGAACACTGAAGCTTTCTTT. Protein: CASSYGWNTEAFF.

The genes are TRBV29-1 and TRBJ2-6; TRBD1 or TRBD2 may be the D gene (6 bases each). Trimming pared 5 bases from V and 0 bases from J, leaving 11 bases between. The CDR3 sequence is 15 residues long. The germline V gene encodes CDR1 SQVTM and CDR2 ANQGSEA. CDR3 residues: CSVRQEGSGANVLTF. The CDR3 DNA follows: TGCAGCGTTCGACAGGAGGGCTCTGGGGCCAACGTCCTGACTTTC.

In this sample, this clonotype turned up a few times. A read error may be the cause here, since a much bigger clone is one base away. The chain joins TRBV11-2 to TRBJ2-7; D unclear. Germline V lookup: CDR1 SGHAT, CDR2 FQNNGV. The CDR3 runs to 14 residues. V was clipped by 5 bases and J by 2 bases, with 13 bases between them. This chain's CDR3 is CASSAVGGPYEQYF. The CDR3 DNA sequence: TGTGCCAGCAGCGCAGTCGGTGGACCCTACGAGCAGTACTTC.

The chain has TRBV6-1 and TRBJ2-5; perhaps TRBD2 as D (6 bases). The assigned J gene may be wrong: the sequence end matches TRBJ2-7 better. The CDR3 contains 14 residues. CDR1 MNHNS and CDR2 SASEGT come from the germline V gene. CDR3 loop: CASSKVAGTYEQYF. CDR3 sequence (DNA): TGTGCCAGCAGTAAAGTGGCGGGAACCTACGAGCAGTACTTC.

This sequence joins TRBV21-1 and TRBJ2-6. TRBV21-1 is a listed pseudogene. The CDR3 has 16 amino acids. Written as DNA, the CDR3 is TGTGCCAGCAGCAAAGAAGAAACACCTGGGGCCAACGTCCTGACTTTC. Its protein is CASSKEETPGANVLTF.

This clonotype was seen a handful of times. The gene calls are TRBV7-9 and TRBJ1-2; TRBD1 matches 9 bases. Germline CDR1 reads SEHNR; CDR2 reads FQNEAQ (reference sequence). CDR3 length: 14 amino acids. With 0 bases clipped from V and 5 bases from J, the junction kept 1 base outside the gene matches. CDR3 nucleotide sequence: TGTGCCAGCAGCTTAGCACAGGGGGCTTATGGCTACACCTTC. Its translation: CASSLAQGAYGYTF.

This clonotype was recorded a few times. V gene TRBV29-1 combines with J gene TRBJ2-7, with TRBD1 matching over 7 bases. Germline CDR1 SQVTM, CDR2 ANQGSEA. This CDR3 comprises 13 residues. The ends lost 6 bases at V and 8 bases at J; junction bases unmatched: 13. CDR3 DNA sequence: TGCAGCGTGGAGACAGGGATGCATCAACAGCAGTACTTC. Translating gives CSVETGMHQQQYF.

This clonotype was seen only a few times. The CDR3 region has the DNA TGTGCCAGCAGCGCGAGGACTAGCGAATACAATGAGCAGTTCTTC. It encodes CASSARTSEYNEQFF. This chain joins TRBV9 and TRBJ2-1; 9 bases align to TRBD2. Germline trimming cut 3 bases from V and 4 bases from J; bases unmatched to any gene: 5. The CDR3 totals 15 residues. Germline values: CDR1 SGDLS, CDR2 YYNGEE. The whole variable domain, filled in from reference TRBV9 and TRBJ2-1, reads DSGVTQTPKHLITATGQRVTLRCSPRSGDLSVYWYQQSLDQGLQFLIQYYNGEERAKGNILERFSAQQFPDLHSELNLSSLELGDSALYFCASSARTSEYNEQFFGPGTRLTVL.